This T cell receptor (beta chain) was observed in a study of T-cell memory formation after mild COVID-19. In the study overall: In these data, TCR clusters were largely donor specific.

As concerns this clonotype: Its antigen is not known.

TCRdb re-derived calls from the 5' RACE reads in MiXCR, one entry per CDR3 protein. Altogether 580,000 or so distinct CDR3 sequences are present, approximately 15% being singletons, with the ten largest covering about 7.5%. The length of the CDR3 is 13 residues. Per the germline V gene, CDR1 is LGHNA and CDR2 is YSLEER. V was shortened by 1 base and J by 14 bases, with 12 bases between the two germline ends. Findings and limits, study-wide: While clones contracting from day 15 to 85 were balanced between CD4 and CD8, later expanders leaned CD4+. Researchers found some responding clones in pre-infection memory, a sign that cross-reactive memory joined.

The source is an adult woman who had mild COVID-19 (a few samples of this study predate the infection). Cell type and time point are not known. The sequenced material came from PBMCs or a T cell subset sorted from them (not recorded which). The chain joins TRBV4-3 to TRBJ1-6; D unclear. CDR3 region: CASSQGKWVSLHF. The CDR3, as DNA: TGCGCCAGCAGCCAAGGGAAATGGGTTTCCCTCCACTTT.